The 32 T cell receptor beta chains given below trace back to one sample, sequenced in a study of tumor-infiltrating lymphocytes in primary liver carcinoma. From unsorted bulk tissue weighing roughly 18-31 mg, DNA and RNA were co-extracted. The input was roughly 0.5 ug total RNA; TCR beta cDNA was made from it with a constant-region primer. Nested multiplex PCR, run for three rounds with slightly modified ARM-PCR, yielded TCR beta libraries. Rounds one and two of PCR, each of 9 to 11 cycles, were primed with TRBV1-TRBV30 forward primers and a C-beta reverse primer. TCRdb re-analysed the multiplex PCR reads in MiXCR, keeping a single row per CDR3 protein. The sample has approximately 79,000 distinct CDR3 sequences; over 60% are singletons. The sample was liver tumor tissue from sampling region 4. Subset meaning: tumor region T4, right-lateral pole. The receptors were sampled from a middle-aged man with primary liver carcinoma and hepatitis B virus infection.

The chain joins TRBV11-2 to TRBJ1-3; the D gene is possibly TRBD1 (5 bases). The CDR3 consists of 14 residues. Trimming left V 5 bases short and J 15 bases short, with 23 bases between. Germline V gives CDR1 SGHAT, CDR2 FQNNGV. CDR3 loop: CASSPTGSGNTTYF. CDR3 DNA: TGTGCCAGCAGCCCCACAGGCTCTGGAAACACTACATATTTT.

Regarding this clonotype: A much larger clone lies a single base off, so this may be a read error. J is TRBJ1-1 and V is TRBV4-1, with a tentative D call TRBD1 (6 bases). The CDR3 has 16 amino acids. V lost 4 bases and J 0 bases, leaving 15 bases between the germline ends. Germline V gene sequence: CDR1 MGHRA, CDR2 YSYEKL. CDR3 residues: CASSPSGTTMNTEAFF. CDR3 bases: TGCGCCAGCAGCCCCTCCGGGACAACCATGAACACTGAAGCTTTCTTT.

This clonotype was recorded only once. The chain recombines TRBV11-2 with TRBJ2-1; 8 bases are shared with TRBD2. The CDR3 consists of 16 residues. V lost 9 bases, J lost 8 bases, and 18 bases stayed unmatched. CDR1 and CDR2 from the germline V gene are SGHAT and FQNNGV. CDR3 sequence reads: CARSSRPSGSIYEQFF. CDR3 nucleotide sequence: TGTGCCAGAAGTTCGCGCCCCAGCGGGAGTATCTATGAGCAGTTCTTC.

This clonotype appeared many times. V is TRBV30 and J is TRBJ2-6; D is uncertain. This CDR3 region has 14 residues. V lost 0 bases and J lost 6, with 9 bases in between. Germline lookup yields CDR1 GTSNPN and CDR2 SVGIG (reference sequence). The CDR3 bases are TGTGCCTGGAGTGTAGACCCTGAGGCCAACGTCCTGACTTTC. Encoded protein: CAWSVDPEANVLTF. The variable domain in full, completed from reference TRBV30 and TRBJ2-6, reads SQTIHQWPATLVQPVGSPLSLECTVEGTSNPNLYWYRQAAGRGLQLLFYSVGIGQISSEVPQNLSASRPQDRQFILSSKKLLLSDSGFYLCAWSVDPEANVLTFGAGSRLTVL.

The V call is TRBV6-5, the J call TRBJ2-5; D may be TRBD1 or TRBD2 (5 bases each). This CDR3 has 15 amino acids. Germline V gene sequence: CDR1 MNHEY, CDR2 SVGAGI. Trimming took 6 bases from V and 3 from J, leaving 17 bases between them. The CDR3 spells CASRPRLTGEETQYF. CDR3 bases: TGTGCCAGCAGACCCCGACTAACAGGAGAAGAGACCCAGTACTTC.

With regard to this clonotype: A junction end diverges from the germline sequence, so it may reflect a read error. The rearrangement joins TRBV5-4 to TRBJ2-2; D is possibly TRBD1 or TRBD2 (5 bases each). From germline, CDR1 is SGHNT and CDR2 YYREEE (reference sequence). The CDR3 contains 16 residues. CDR3 amino acids: CASQLEIRERTGELFF. For the CDR3, the DNA is TGTGCCAGCCAGCTTGAAATCAGGGAGCGGACCGGGGAGCTGTTCTTT. The whole variable domain, remainder taken from reference TRBV5-4 and TRBJ2-2, is ETGVTQSPTHLIKTRGQQVTLRCSSQSGHNTVSWYQQALGQGPQFIFQYYREEENGRGNFPPRFSGLQFPNYSSELNVNALELDDSALYLCASQLEIRERTGELFFGEGSRLTVL.

This clonotype has at least ten counts. The V gene is TRBV30, the J gene TRBJ1-5; D possibly corresponds to TRBD1 (6 bases). V was pared by 0 bases and J by 1 base, with 10 bases between. Germline lookup yields CDR1 GTSNPN and CDR2 SVGIG (reference sequence). CDR3 length equals 15 residues. CDR3 nucleotides: TGTGCCTGGAGTGTGGGGGCGCGGAGCAATCAGCCCCAGCATTTT. Its protein product is CAWSVGARSNQPQHF.

The V and J genes are TRBV6-5 and TRBJ1-5, with 7 bases that match TRBD1. Per the germline V gene, CDR1 is MNHEY and CDR2 is SVGAGI. The junction had 13 bases not matched to a gene; V was cut back by 4 bases and J by 10 bases. The CDR3 consists of 15 residues. CDR3 coding DNA: TGTGCCAGCAGTTTTCTCAGGGGGGACGAGCAACCCCAGCATTTT. Residues: CASSFLRGDEQPQHF.

Comment on this clonotype: One end of the junction fails to match germline, which may point to a read error. The gene calls are TRBV28 and TRBJ2-2, with D perhaps assigned TRBD1 or TRBD2 (5 bases each). In germline, CDR1 is MDHEN, CDR2 SYDVKM. The CDR3 consists of 15 residues. CDR3 nucleotide sequence: TGTGCCAGTTCATTGGCAGGGTCGGGCACCGGGGAGCTGTTATTT. Its translation is CASSLAGSGTGELLF.

As regards this clonotype: This could be a read error, since a much larger clone is one nucleotide away. V gene TRBV2 combines with J gene TRBJ2-6, with TRBD1 matching 7 bases. After removal of 6 bases from V and 3 bases from J, the junction contained 5 bases not matched to a gene. Germline values: CDR1 SNHLY, CDR2 FYNNEI. This CDR3 is built from 15 residues. The CDR3 here is CASSRQGYGANVLTF. In nucleotides, the CDR3 is TGTGCCAGCAGCAGACAGGGATATGGGGCCAACGTCCTGACTTTC.

Of note for this clonotype: This may be a read error, as it is one base from a much larger clone. This chain uses TRBV5-1 with TRBJ2-7; D may correspond to TRBD1 or TRBD2 (5 bases each). This CDR3 has 14 residues. V lost 8 bases to trimming and J lost 1 base, with 16 bases between them. Per germline, CDR1 SGHRS and CDR2 YFSETQ. The chain's CDR3 is CARSPGTGSYEQYF. In nucleotides, the CDR3 is TGCGCCAGGAGCCCAGGGACGGGTTCCTACGAGCAGTACTTC. The full variable domain, its missing parts supplied by reference TRBV5-1 and TRBJ2-7, is KAGVTQTPRYLIKTRGQQVTLSCSPISGHRSVSWYQQTPGQGLQFLFEYFSETQRNKGNFPGRFSGRQFSNSRSEMNVSTLELGDSALYLCARSPGTGSYEQYFGPGTRLTVT.

The gene calls are TRBV5-1 and TRBJ1-2; TRBD1 agrees at 7 bases. The trim removed 2 bases at V and 2 bases at J, leaving 12 bases unmatched. This CDR3 spans 17 amino acids. Germline V gives CDR1 SGHRS, CDR2 YFSETQ. The CDR3 coding sequence is TGCGCCAGCAGCTTCCAACCGAGACAGGGAATCAACTATGGCTACACCTTC. This translates into CASSFQPRQGINYGYTF.

The chain combines TRBV9 with TRBJ1-1; 7 bases are shared with TRBD1. Germline lookup yields CDR1 SGDLS and CDR2 YYNGEE. V lost 1 base, J lost 3 bases, and 3 bases stayed unmatched. The CDR3 is 14 amino acids. The DNA of the CDR3 is TGTGCCAGCAGCGTACTAACAGGGGACACTGAAGCTTTCTTT. Translation: CASSVLTGDTEAFF.

Worth noting for this clonotype: This could be a read error, since a much larger clone is one nucleotide away. CDR3 nucleotide sequence: TGTGCCAGCAGCGCACGGGGGGCAAAGTGGTACGAGCAGTACTTC. This codes for CASSARGAKWYEQYF. The chain employs TRBV7-9 and TRBJ2-7, with a weak D call TRBD2 (7 bases). This CDR3 spans 15 amino acids. V was clipped by 5 bases and J by 4 bases, with 18 bases between them. Germline V gene sequence: CDR1 SEHNR, CDR2 FQNEAQ (reference sequence).

Remarks on this clonotype: A read error is likely, as this CDR3 ends without the conserved phenylalanine or tryptophan. The CDR3 region has the DNA TGCGCCAGCAGTCAAGTTTCTAGCAGCTCAGAGGAGCAGTTCTTA. Residues: CASSQVSSSSEEQFL. The J gene is TRBJ2-1, the V gene TRBV4-1, with a possible D match to TRBD2 (5 bases). The CDR3 spans 15 residues. Germline values: CDR1 MGHRA, CDR2 YSYEKL.

This clonotype was observed a few times. It may be a read error: a sequence one base away is much more abundant. The V and J genes are TRBV6-1 and TRBJ2-7; no firm D call. The CDR3 spans 15 residues. Between the trimmed V and J ends, which lost 7 bases and 0 bases, there was a span of 16 bases. Germline V gives CDR1 MNHNS, CDR2 SASEGT. CDR3 coding DNA: TGTGCCAGCAATGGCGATCTCTTAAGCTCCTACGAGCAGTACTTC. Translation: CASNGDLLSSYEQYF.

Turning to this clonotype: The junction differs from germline at one of its ends, possibly a read error. This chain uses TRBV10-1 with TRBJ2-5; the match to TRBD1 covers 10 bases. The CDR3 is 14 amino acids. CDR1 and CDR2 (germline): WNHNN, SYGVQD (reference sequence). CDR3 sequence reads: CTSNGDRGDETQYF. Here the CDR3 DNA reads TGCACCAGCAATGGGGACAGGGGCGATGAGACCCAGTACTTC.

Points on this clonotype: One base away lies a much larger clone, so this may be a sequencing read error. This is likely a read error, given that the CDR3 carries no conserved phenylalanine or tryptophan at its end. The chain has TRBV7-9 and TRBJ1-5; 7 nucleotides line up with TRBD1. Losses at the gene ends were 6 bases for V and 4 bases for J; bases not matched to a gene: 3. Germline V gene data show CDR1 as SEHNR and CDR2 as FQNEAQ (reference sequence). The CDR3 consists of 13 residues. The CDR3 here is CASRGQENQPQHL. CDR3 nucleotides: TGTGCCAGCAGAGGACAGGAGAATCAGCCCCAGCATTTA.

As concerns this clonotype: At one end, the junction sequence differs from germline, possibly due to a read error. This sequence joins TRBV24-1 and TRBJ2-7; the D gene is possibly TRBD2 (7 bases). The CDR3 length is 17 residues. Germline V gene lookup returns CDR1 KGHDR and CDR2 SFDVKD. This CDR3 reads CAISADTPTTRGGKQYF. In DNA form, the CDR3 reads TGTGCCATCAGTGCGGACACTCCAACCACGAGGGGGGGGAAGCAGTACTTC.

The count of this clonotype is one. One end of the junction fails to match germline, which may point to a read error. The J gene is TRBJ2-1, the V gene TRBV11-3; TRBD2 matches at 9 bases. The germline CDR1 and CDR2 sequences are SGHNT and YENEEA. The CDR3 totals 16 residues. CDR3 residues: CAISLAWDSGRHEQFF. CDR3 nucleotide sequence: TGTGCCATCAGCTTAGCGTGGGATAGCGGGAGACATGAGCAGTTCTTC. The full variable domain, its missing parts supplied by reference TRBV11-3 and TRBJ2-1, is EAGVVQSPRYKIIEKKQPVAFWCNPISGHNTLYWYLQNLGQGPELLIRYENEEAVDDSQLPKDRFSAERLKGVDSTLKIQPAELGDSAVYLCAISLAWDSGRHEQFFGPGTRLTVL.

This clonotype was seen many times. The chain uses TRBV28 and TRBJ1-6; tentatively, D is TRBD1 (5 bases). V lost 5 bases to trimming and J lost 0 bases, with 11 bases between them. The CDR3 totals 16 residues. Germline V gene data show CDR1 as MDHEN and CDR2 as SYDVKM. CDR3 nucleotide sequence: TGTGCCAGCAGTAGGGACTGGAGCTCCTATAATTCACCCCTCCACTTT. Translated, it gives CASSRDWSSYNSPLHF.

V is TRBV4-2 and J is TRBJ1-6, with a tentative D call TRBD1 (6 bases). The germline CDR1 and CDR2 sequences are LGHNA and YNFKEQ. This CDR3 comprises 16 residues. The V end was cut by 5 bases, the J end by 8 bases, with 19 bases between. The CDR3 sequence is CASSGSRGGAHSPLHF. In DNA, the CDR3 is TGTGCCAGCAGCGGATCCCGAGGGGGAGCTCATTCACCCCTCCACTTT.

The rearrangement joins TRBV5-1 to TRBJ2-3, with D possibly being TRBD2 (5 bases). Per germline, CDR1 SGHRS and CDR2 YFSETQ. The V end lost 5 bases, the J end lost 1 base, and 20 bases lay between the germline ends. CDR3 length: 17 amino acids. The CDR3 is CASSSISRGSGTDTQYF. CDR3 sequence (DNA): TGCGCCAGCAGTTCGATTAGCCGAGGGAGTGGCACAGATACGCAGTATTTT.

This clonotype ranks as medium-sized. The genes are TRBV11-2 and TRBJ2-1; D is tentatively TRBD1 or TRBD2 (5 bases each). The CDR3 is 12 residues long. The V end lost 3 bases, the J end lost 9 bases, and 9 bases lay between the germline ends. Germline CDR1 and CDR2: SGHAT and FQNNGV. DNA for the CDR3: TGTGCCAGCAGCTTGGGGGTACGTGAGCAGTTCTTC. It translates to CASSLGVREQFF.

This chain links TRBV11-2 with TRBJ2-2; 9 bases are shared with TRBD1. Germline trimming cut 3 bases from V and 7 bases from J; bases unmatched to any gene: 6. Germline CDR1 is SGHAT and CDR2 is FQNNGV. This CDR3 has 15 residues. CDR3 sequence (DNA): TGTGCCAGCAGCTTTGATCGGGACAGGGTCGGGGAGCTGTTTTTT. Encoded protein: CASSFDRDRVGELFF. Combining the CDR3 with reference TRBV11-2 and TRBJ2-2 gives the whole variable domain EAGVAQSPRYKIIEKRQSVAFWCNPISGHATLYWYQQILGQGPKLLIQFQNNGVVDDSQLPKDRFSAERLKGVDSTLKIQPAKLEDSAVYLCASSFDRDRVGELFFGEGSRLTVL.

This clonotype has a handful of counts. With a much larger clone just one base away, this may be a read error. Written as DNA, the CDR3 is TGTGCCGGCAGTCCGGGACATTCGAACACTGAAGCTTTCTTT. Translating it yields CAGSPGHSNTEAFF. J is TRBJ1-1 and V is TRBV12-3 or TRBV12-4; D might be TRBD1 (6 bases). This CDR3 region has 14 residues.

Details on this clonotype: At one boundary the junction diverges from the germline segment, which might be a read error. V usage is TRBV4-1 and J usage is TRBJ2-7; TRBD1 might be the D (5 bases). The CDR3 is made up of 14 amino acids. The germline V gene has CDR1 MGHRA and CDR2 YSYEKL. The CDR3 sequence is CASCQSSRGYEQYF. CDR3 DNA sequence: TGCGCCAGCTGCCAATCTTCTAGGGGATACGAACAGTACTTC.

Note on this clonotype: A read error may produce the germline difference seen at one junction end. The chain employs TRBV12-3 or TRBV12-4 and TRBJ2-3; D remains ambiguous. The CDR3 has 13 amino acids. The CDR3 coding sequence is TGTGCCAGCGGTGCGGACGGCACGGATACGCAGTATTTT. This translates into CASGADGTDTQYF.

Comments on this clonotype: The junction does not match germline at one end; this may be a read error. This chain uses TRBV12-5 with TRBJ1-4; the D gene is possibly TRBD1 (5 bases). CDR1 and CDR2 from the germline V gene are LGHNT and FRNRAP. This CDR3 spans 16 amino acids. CDR3 in DNA: TGTGCCCACCTTCGACAGAATCCTGCAACTAATGAAGAACTGTTTTTT. Protein sequence: CAHLRQNPATNEELFF.

By sample share, this clonotype is medium-sized. This chain uses TRBV11-1 with TRBJ2-1; D uncertain. The length of the CDR3 is 15 residues. Trimming shortened V by 1 base and J by 4 bases, and 11 bases separated the two germline ends. Germline V gene sequence: CDR1 SGHAT, CDR2 FQDESV (reference sequence). CDR3 residues: CASSLGLAQYNEQFF. The CDR3 DNA reads TGTGCCAGCAGCTTAGGTTTAGCCCAATACAATGAGCAGTTCTTC.

V is TRBV7-6 and J is TRBJ2-1; 8 bases agree with TRBD2. This CDR3 is built from 16 residues. With 5 bases clipped from V and 1 base from J, the junction kept 7 bases outside the gene matches. Germline V CDR1 and CDR2: SGHVS, FNYEAQ. CDR3 bases: TGTGCCAGCAGCCGTATAACTAGCGGTTCCTACAATGAGCAGTTCTTC. Residues: CASSRITSGSYNEQFF.

Comment on this clonotype: The junction departs from germline at one end; a sequencing error may be responsible. V usage is TRBV11-3 and J usage is TRBJ2-3; weak D call: TRBD2 (5 bases). The CDR3 runs to 17 residues. CDR1 is SGHNT, CDR2 YENEEA, per germline. CDR3 protein: CASSLGVTSESTDKQYF. The CDR3 DNA sequence: TGTGCCAGCAGCTTAGGGGTAACTAGTGAGAGCACAGATAAGCAGTATTTT.